The 8 T cell receptor beta chains given below trace back to one sample, sequenced in a study of shared T cell receptors in the human thymus. TCRdb's copy holds only in-frame clones and misses some; the assay was immunoSEQ multiplex PCR. The profile shows about 730,000 clones, roughly 85% of them singletons. These same data were also listed under a study on human thymus T cells.

Specimen: thymocytes. These receptors were collected from a girl in the first two years of life with a congenital heart defect.

This rearrangement joins TRBV19 to TRBJ1-3; D is unresolved. The CDR3 is made up of 16 amino acids. Germline lookup yields CDR1 LNHDA and CDR2 SQIVND (reference sequence). V shed 5 bases and J shed 0 bases, with 14 bases lying between them. The CDR3 loop is CASSPHTESSGNTIYF. The DNA of the CDR3 is TGTGCCAGTAGTCCGCATACAGAGAGCTCTGGAAACACCATATATTTT.

This clone was counted a few times. The chain uses TRBV5-1 and TRBJ2-7; tentatively, D is TRBD1 (5 bases). The CDR3 has 12 amino acids. Germline CDR1 reads SGHRS; CDR2 reads YFSETQ. Trimming removed 3 bases at V and 6 bases at J, with 10 bases between. CDR3 residues: CASSSTACEQYF. The CDR3 nucleotides read TGCGCCAGCAGCTCGACAGCTTGCGAGCAGTACTTC.

The chain joins TRBV27 to TRBJ2-7, with 7 bases identical to TRBD2. In germline, CDR1 is MNHEY, CDR2 SMNVEV (reference sequence). The CDR3 is made up of 13 amino acids. Germline trimming cut 5 bases from V and 1 base from J; bases unmatched to any gene: 2. This chain's CDR3 is CASSGGGSYEQYF. Written as DNA, the CDR3 is TGTGCCAGCAGTGGGGGGGGATCCTACGAGCAGTACTTC.

This clone appeared once. The V gene is TRBV27, the J gene TRBJ1-1, with 7 nucleotides matching TRBD1. Trimming removed 1 base from V and 6 bases from J; junction bases left unmatched: 8. Per germline, CDR1 MNHEY and CDR2 SMNVEV (reference sequence). The CDR3 spans 15 residues. The chain's CDR3 is CASSLFSTGQPEAFF. The DNA of the CDR3 is TGTGCCAGCAGTTTATTCTCTACGGGACAGCCTGAAGCTTTCTTT.

The V gene is TRBV29-1, the J gene TRBJ1-1, with D tentatively TRBD1 (5 bases). This CDR3 is 11 amino acids long. The V and J ends lost 4 bases and 5 bases respectively, with 8 bases between them. Germline-derived CDR1 and CDR2 are SQVTM and ANQGSEA. CDR3 in amino acids: CSVVRATEAFF. The CDR3 nucleotides read TGCAGCGTTGTCAGGGCAACTGAAGCTTTCTTT. Combining the CDR3 with reference TRBV29-1 and TRBJ1-1 gives the whole variable domain SAVISQKPSRDICQRGTSLTIQCQVDSQVTMMFWYRQQPGQSLTLIATANQGSEATYESGFVIDKFPISRPNLTFSTLTVSNMSPEDSSIYLCSVVRATEAFFGQGTRLTVV.

The V gene is TRBV28, the J gene TRBJ2-7; no clear D. CDR3 length equals 13 residues. CDR1 MDHEN and CDR2 SYDVKM come from the germline V gene. V was pared by 3 bases and J by 6 bases, with 12 bases between. The DNA of the CDR3 is TGTGCCAGCAGTTTCCCGAGCCACCTCGAGCAGTACTTC. This gives the protein CASSFPSHLEQYF.

This clone has just a few counts. This chain uses TRBV2 with TRBJ1-2; 8 bases are a match to TRBD1. Germline V gene lookup returns CDR1 SNHLY and CDR2 FYNNEI. The CDR3 contains 14 residues. V was clipped by 6 bases and J by 6 bases; unmatched bases: 9. For the CDR3, the DNA is TGTGCCAGCAGGGGGACAGGAACCACAGATGGCTACACCTTC. This encodes CASRGTGTTDGYTF.

This rearrangement joins TRBV10-3 to TRBJ1-2; TRBD1 matches at 7 bases. Trimming at V came to 4 bases and at J to 4 bases, leaving 6 bases not matched to a gene. Germline CDR1 and CDR2: ENHRY and SYGVKD. The CDR3 is made up of 14 amino acids. CDR3 nucleotides: TGTGCCATCAGTGCCCCCGGGACAGCCTATGGCTACACCTTC. This translates into CAISAPGTAYGYTF.